Listed below are T cell receptor beta chains from one sample, sequenced in a study of regulatory T cells in long-lasting Graves disease. One entry per CDR3 protein results from TCRdb running MiXCR on the multiplex PCR reads. This table holds hundreds of thousands of distinct CDR3 sequences, approximately 16% found once. The sample was also reused in another study, on T cells in Graves' hyperthyroidism and ophthalmopathy.

This sample comprised peripheral blood mononuclear cells (PBMCs), obtained at new diagnosis, from a patient treated with antithyroid drugs. The receptors were gathered from a man aged 40-50 years with Graves disease. CDR3s include the opening cysteine and the closing phenylalanine or tryptophan. A D gene is named only where the DNA matches it firmly. Clone size is shown for a subset of rows, as once, few, many or a class of expanded clone.

J gene | V gene | clone size | D gene | CDR3 protein | CDR3 DNA
TRBJ2-7 | TRBV15 | many | TRBD1 | CATSSQGAFGQYF | TGTGCCACCAGCTCACAGGGGGCCTTCGGGCAGTACTTC
TRBJ2-1 | TRBV7-9 | few | TRBD1 | CASSRPDRGSYNEQFF | TGTGCCAGCAGCCGTCCCGACAGGGGCTCCTACAATGAGCAGTTCTTC
TRBJ2-2 | TRBV10-3 | . | . | CAISESAGNTGELFF | TGTGCCATCAGTGAGTCTGCAGGGAACACCGGGGAGCTGTTTTTT
TRBJ2-7 | TRBV5-1 | many | . | CASSFGRGAYEQYF | TGTGCCAGCAGCTTTGGCAGGGGGGCCTACGAGCAGTACTTC
TRBJ2-7 | TRBV6-1 | many | TRBD1 | CASSEFGTGPFEQYF | TGTGCCAGCAGTGAGTTCGGGACAGGGCCGTTCGAGCAGTACTTC
TRBJ2-1 | TRBV4-1 | . | . | CASSQEQRGGLIEQFF | TGCGCCAGCAGCCAAGAACAGAGGGGGGGCCTCATTGAGCAGTTCTTC
TRBJ2-1 | TRBV7-3 | many | TRBD1 | CASSSGTGSGQFF | TGTGCCAGCAGCTCCGGGACAGGGAGCGGGCAGTTCTTC
TRBJ1-5 | TRBV3-1 | many | . | CASSQGLGMGPQHF | TGTGCCAGCAGCCAGGGATTGGGTATGGGTCCCCAGCATTTT
TRBJ2-7 | TRBV7-3 | many | TRBD1 | CASSPGQDSSYEQYF | TGTGCCAGCAGCCCGGGACAGGATAGCTCCTACGAGCAGTACTTC
TRBJ1-5 | TRBV7-9 | . | . | CASSSTVDSNQPQHF | TGTGCCAGCAGCTCGACAGTGGATAGCAATCAGCCCCAGCATTTT
TRBJ2-3 | TRBV20-1 | many | . | CSATTQGDTQYF | TGCAGTGCTACTACCCAAGGGGATACGCAGTATTTT
TRBJ2-2 | TRBV7-3 | . | . | CASSLTEPNTGELFF | TGTGCCAGCAGCCTTACAGAACCGAACACCGGGGAGCTGTTTTTT
TRBJ1-4 | TRBV5-8 | . | . | CASSPPPRDTSTNEKLFF | TGTGCCAGCAGCCCTCCCCCCCGGGACACTTCAACTAATGAAAAACTGTTTTTT
TRBJ2-7 | TRBV3-1 | many | . | CASSQGTGGFGEQYF | TGTGCCAGCAGCCAAGGTACAGGTGGCTTTGGCGAGCAGTACTTC
TRBJ2-5 | TRBV6-1 | many | . | CASSELVATQYF | TGTGCCAGCAGTGAATTGGTGGCGACCCAGTACTTC
TRBJ2-7 | TRBV5-5 | few | . | CASSLDNLSYEQYF | TGTGCCAGCAGCTTGGACAATCTCTCCTACGAGCAGTACTTC
TRBJ1-1 | TRBV4-2 | . | . | CASSQVGGGGETEAFF | TGTGCCAGCAGCCAGGTGGGCGGAGGGGGGGAAACTGAAGCTTTCTTT
TRBJ1-1 | TRBV3-1 | many | . | CASSPTWDGAEAFF | TGTGCCAGCAGCCCCACATGGGACGGGGCTGAAGCTTTCTTT
TRBJ2-7 | TRBV6-1 | . | . | CASTNGGQPRYEQYF | TGTGCCAGCACCAACGGGGGACAACCACGCTACGAGCAGTACTTC
TRBJ1-2 | TRBV7-9 | few | . | CASSLELYGVRYGYTF | TGTGCCAGCAGCTTAGAACTATACGGGGTACGCTATGGCTACACCTTC
TRBJ2-7 | TRBV7-9 | many | . | CASSPPGYEQYF | TGTGCCAGCAGCCCCCCCGGCTACGAGCAGTACTTC
TRBJ2-7 | TRBV7-9 | . | TRBD1 | CASSIGQGGYEQYF | TGTGCCAGCAGCATCGGACAGGGGGGCTACGAGCAGTACTTC
TRBJ2-2 | TRBV6-1 | . | . | CASSLSQWGGGTGELFF | TGTGCCAGCAGCCTGTCCCAGTGGGGAGGGGGCACCGGGGAGCTGTTTTTT
TRBJ1-5 | TRBV24-1 | few | . | CATSDSTGYSNQPQHF | TGTGCCACCAGTGATTCGACAGGATATAGCAATCAGCCCCAGCATTTT
TRBJ2-6 | TRBV11-2 | . | . | CASSLFRAGADVLTF | TGTGCCAGCAGCTTATTCAGGGCTGGGGCCGACGTCCTGACTTTC
TRBJ2-7 | TRBV2 | many | TRBD1 | CASSGRDRGYEQYF | TGTGCCAGCAGTGGCCGGGACAGGGGTTACGAGCAGTACTTC
TRBJ2-7 | TRBV29-1 | . | . | CSVVGRDTAYGQYF | TGCAGCGTTGTCGGCCGGGACACGGCTTACGGGCAGTACTTC
TRBJ1-5 | TRBV7-9 | many | . | CASRPSGDQPQHF | TGTGCCAGCAGACCCTCTGGGGATCAGCCCCAGCATTTT
TRBJ1-1 | TRBV28 | many | . | CASSSGTSLAFF | TGTGCCAGCAGTTCGGGGACGTCTCTGGCTTTCTTT
TRBJ2-1 | TRBV28 | many | TRBD2 | CASTPGLAGINEQFF | TGTGCCAGCACGCCGGGACTAGCGGGGATCAATGAGCAGTTCTTC
TRBJ2-3 | TRBV5-1 | few | . | CASSLVGENTDTQYF | TGCGCCAGCAGCTTGGTCGGGGAAAACACAGATACGCAGTATTTT
TRBJ2-1 | TRBV6-2/TRBV6-3 | many | . | CASSYEGLRAYNEQFF | TGTGCCAGCAGTTACGAAGGGCTACGCGCCTACAATGAGCAGTTCTTC
TRBJ2-1 | TRBV5-1 | many | . | CASSLRAGPNEQFF | TGCGCCAGCAGCTTGAGGGCAGGGCCGAATGAGCAGTTCTTC
TRBJ1-1 | TRBV9 | many | . | CASSLSGDTEAFF | TGTGCCAGCAGTTTATCAGGGGACACTGAAGCTTTCTTT
TRBJ1-1 | TRBV11-1 | many | TRBD1 | CASSRDRGVEAFF | TGTGCCAGCAGCCGGGACAGGGGCGTTGAAGCTTTCTTT
TRBJ2-5 | TRBV20-1 | . | . | CSAQETQYF | TGCAGTGCCCAAGAGACCCAGTACTTC
TRBJ1-2 | TRBV7-2 | few | TRBD1 | CASSLGRLQGRGGYTF | TGTGCCAGCAGTCTCGGAAGGCTACAGGGGCGCGGGGGCTACACCTTC
TRBJ2-3 | TRBV7-9 | many | . | CASSSGGSLNPHTQYF | TGTGCCAGCAGCTCGGGCGGTTCCCTAAACCCACATACGCAGTATTTT
TRBJ2-2 | TRBV2 | many | . | CASSEDPANTGELFF | TGTGCCAGCAGTGAAGATCCAGCGAACACCGGGGAGCTGTTTTTT
TRBJ2-1 | TRBV28 | many | . | CASSIDLLSEQFF | TGTGCCAGCAGTATTGACCTACTCAGTGAGCAGTTCTTC
TRBJ1-1 | TRBV20-1 | many | . | CSAEFQGGSDEAFF | TGCAGTGCGGAGTTTCAGGGTGGAAGCGATGAAGCTTTCTTT
TRBJ1-1 | TRBV3-1 | many | . | CASGTLNTEAFF | TGTGCCAGCGGGACTCTGAACACTGAAGCTTTCTTT
TRBJ2-3 | TRBV30 | many | . | CAWSGGTTQYF | TGTGCCTGGAGTGGAGGAACTACGCAGTATTTT
TRBJ1-1 | TRBV7-9 | . | . | CASSETRSDTEAFF | TGTGCCAGCAGCGAAACTCGGTCCGACACTGAAGCTTTCTTT
TRBJ1-1 | TRBV12-3/TRBV12-4 | . | . | CASSSGSLTEAFF | TGTGCCAGCAGTTCTGGGAGTCTCACTGAAGCTTTCTTT
TRBJ2-2 | TRBV19 | . | TRBD1 | CASTSTGFFWDRVSTGELFF | TGTGCCAGTACCTCAACGGGGTTTTTCTGGGACAGGGTGTCCACCGGGGAGCTGTTTTTT
TRBJ2-7 | TRBV28 | many | . | CASSSSGSYEQYF | TGTGCCAGCAGTTCGTCGGGGAGTTACGAGCAGTACTTC
TRBJ2-7 | TRBV11-3 | many | . | CASSLVGVVGYEQYF | TGTGCCAGCAGCTTAGTCGGCGTAGTGGGCTACGAGCAGTACTTC
TRBJ1-1 | TRBV2 | many | . | CASSLRGWDTEAFF | TGTGCCAGCAGCCTTCGGGGATGGGACACTGAAGCTTTCTTT
TRBJ2-2 | TRBV2 | few | . | CASSQDSGWTGELFF | TGTGCCAGCAGTCAGGATTCCGGCTGGACCGGGGAGCTGTTTTTT
TRBJ1-5 | TRBV10-3 | . | . | CAISESPRGGQPQHF | TGTGCCATCAGTGAGTCCCCCAGGGGAGGTCAGCCCCAGCATTTT
TRBJ2-7 | TRBV18 | . | TRBD1 | CASSLAPPGTGSYEQYF | TGTGCCAGCTCACTTGCCCCCCCCGGGACAGGGTCCTACGAGCAGTACTTC
TRBJ2-3 | TRBV28 | many | TRBD1 | CASSHRQGWTDTQYF | TGTGCCAGCAGCCATCGACAGGGGTGGACAGATACGCAGTATTTT
TRBJ2-3 | TRBV11-2 | . | . | CASSLAGGGGADTQYF | TGTGCCAGCAGCTTAGCAGGGGGCGGGGGGGCAGATACGCAGTATTTT
TRBJ1-5 | TRBV28 | many | . | CASRWTFNQPQHF | TGTGCCAGCAGATGGACGTTCAATCAGCCCCAGCATTTT
TRBJ1-1 | TRBV28 | few | . | CASSFAGLEAFF | TGTGCCAGCAGTTTTGCCGGGCTTGAAGCTTTCTTT